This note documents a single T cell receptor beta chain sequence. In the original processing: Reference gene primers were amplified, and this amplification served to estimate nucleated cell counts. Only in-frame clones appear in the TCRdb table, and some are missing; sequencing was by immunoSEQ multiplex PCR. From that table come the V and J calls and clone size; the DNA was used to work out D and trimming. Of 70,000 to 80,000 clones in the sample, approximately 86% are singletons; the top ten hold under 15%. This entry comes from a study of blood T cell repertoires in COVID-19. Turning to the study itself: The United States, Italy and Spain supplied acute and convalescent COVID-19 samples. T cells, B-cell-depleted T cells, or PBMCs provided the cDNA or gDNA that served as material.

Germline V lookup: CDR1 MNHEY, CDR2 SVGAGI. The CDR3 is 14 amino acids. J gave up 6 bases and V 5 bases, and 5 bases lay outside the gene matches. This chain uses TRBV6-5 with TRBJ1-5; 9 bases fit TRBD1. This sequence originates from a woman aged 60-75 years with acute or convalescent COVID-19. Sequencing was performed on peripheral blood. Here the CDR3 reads CASSTGGRGQPQHF. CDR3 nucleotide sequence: TGTGCCAGCAGTACAGGGGGCAGGGGTCAGCCCCAGCATTTT.